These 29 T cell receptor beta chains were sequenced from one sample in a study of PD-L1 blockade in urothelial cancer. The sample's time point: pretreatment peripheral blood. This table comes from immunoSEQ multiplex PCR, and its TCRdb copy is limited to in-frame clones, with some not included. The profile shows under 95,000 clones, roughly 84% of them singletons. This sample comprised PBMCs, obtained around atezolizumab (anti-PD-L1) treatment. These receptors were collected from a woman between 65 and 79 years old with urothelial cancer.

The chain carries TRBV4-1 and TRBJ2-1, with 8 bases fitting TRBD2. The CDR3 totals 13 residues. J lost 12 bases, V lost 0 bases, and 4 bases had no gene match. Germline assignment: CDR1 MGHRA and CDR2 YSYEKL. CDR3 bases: TGCGCCAGCAGCCAAGAAGGGACTAGGGGGCAGTTCTTC. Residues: CASSQEGTRGQFF.

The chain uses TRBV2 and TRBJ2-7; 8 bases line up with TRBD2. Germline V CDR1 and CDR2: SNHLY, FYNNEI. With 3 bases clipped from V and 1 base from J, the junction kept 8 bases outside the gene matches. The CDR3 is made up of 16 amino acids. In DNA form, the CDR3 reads TGTGCCAGCAGTGAGGGATGGCGGGGGGTATCCTACGAGCAGTACTTC. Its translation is CASSEGWRGVSYEQYF. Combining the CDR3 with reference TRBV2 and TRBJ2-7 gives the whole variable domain EPEVTQTPSHQVTQMGQEVILRCVPISNHLYFYWYRQILGQKVEFLVSFYNNEISEKSEIFDDQFSVERPDGSNFTLKIRSTKLEDSAMYFCASSEGWRGVSYEQYFGPGTRLTVT.

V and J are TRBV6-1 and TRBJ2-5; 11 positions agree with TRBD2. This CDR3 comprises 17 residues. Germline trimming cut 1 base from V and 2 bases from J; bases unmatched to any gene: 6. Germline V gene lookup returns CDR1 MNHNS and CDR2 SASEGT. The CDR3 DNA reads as TGTGCCAGCAGTGAAGGTGGGGCTAGCGGGGGGCAAGAGACCCAGTACTTC. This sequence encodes CASSEGGASGGQETQYF.

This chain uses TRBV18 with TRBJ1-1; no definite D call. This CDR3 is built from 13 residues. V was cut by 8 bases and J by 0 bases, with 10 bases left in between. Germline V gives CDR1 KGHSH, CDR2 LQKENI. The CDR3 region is CASSEALNTEAFF. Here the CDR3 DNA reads TGTGCCAGCAGCGAGGCCCTGAACACTGAAGCTTTCTTT. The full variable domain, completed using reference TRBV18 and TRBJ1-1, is NAGVMQNPRHLVRRRGQEARLRCSPMKGHSHVYWYRQLPEEGLKFMVYLQKENIIDESGMPKERFSAEFPKEGPSILRIQQVVRGDSAAYFCASSEALNTEAFFGQGTRLTVV.

The CDR3 region is CSVEPFDRGLYNEQFF. CDR3 DNA: TGCAGCGTTGAACCTTTCGACAGGGGACTTTACAATGAGCAGTTCTTC. The J gene is TRBJ2-1, the V gene TRBV29-1; 8 bases are a match to TRBD1. The ends lost 2 bases at V and 4 bases at J; junction bases unmatched: 10. Germline V gene lookup returns CDR1 SQVTM and CDR2 ANQGSEA. The length of the CDR3 is 16 residues.

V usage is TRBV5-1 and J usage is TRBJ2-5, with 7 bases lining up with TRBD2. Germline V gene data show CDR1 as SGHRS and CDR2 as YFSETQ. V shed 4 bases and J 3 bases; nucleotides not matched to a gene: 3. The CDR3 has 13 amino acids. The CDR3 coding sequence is TGCGCCAGCAGCGGGAGGGCCAAAGAGACCCAGTACTTC. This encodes CASSGRAKETQYF. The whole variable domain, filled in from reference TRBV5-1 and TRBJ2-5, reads KAGVTQTPRYLIKTRGQQVTLSCSPISGHRSVSWYQQTPGQGLQFLFEYFSETQRNKGNFPGRFSGRQFSNSRSEMNVSTLELGDSALYLCASSGRAKETQYFGPGTRLLVL.

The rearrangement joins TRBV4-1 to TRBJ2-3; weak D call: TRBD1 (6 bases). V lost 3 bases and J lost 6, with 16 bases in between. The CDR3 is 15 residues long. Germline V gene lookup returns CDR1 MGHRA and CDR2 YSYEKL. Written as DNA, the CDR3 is TGCGCCAGCAGCCACCCCACAGGGCCAGGGGATACGCAGTATTTT. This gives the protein CASSHPTGPGDTQYF.

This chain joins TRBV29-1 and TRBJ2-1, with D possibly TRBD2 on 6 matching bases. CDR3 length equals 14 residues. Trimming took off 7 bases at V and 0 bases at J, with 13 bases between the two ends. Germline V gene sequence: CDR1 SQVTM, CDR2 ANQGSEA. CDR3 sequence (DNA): TGCAGCGCCCCCGCGGGGAGCTCCTACAATGAGCAGTTCTTC. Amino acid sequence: CSAPAGSSYNEQFF.

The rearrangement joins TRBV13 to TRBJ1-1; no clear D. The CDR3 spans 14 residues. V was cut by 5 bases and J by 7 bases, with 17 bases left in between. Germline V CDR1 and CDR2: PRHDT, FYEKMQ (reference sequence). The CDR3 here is CASSASGGRDEAFF. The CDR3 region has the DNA TGTGCCAGCAGCGCCTCGGGAGGACGGGATGAAGCTTTCTTT.

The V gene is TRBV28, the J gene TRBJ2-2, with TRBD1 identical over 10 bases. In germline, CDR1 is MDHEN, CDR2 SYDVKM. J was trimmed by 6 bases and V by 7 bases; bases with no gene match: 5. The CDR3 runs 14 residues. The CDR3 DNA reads TGTGCCAGCATGGGGACAGGGGTGGCCGGGGAGCTGTTTTTT. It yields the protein CASMGTGVAGELFF.

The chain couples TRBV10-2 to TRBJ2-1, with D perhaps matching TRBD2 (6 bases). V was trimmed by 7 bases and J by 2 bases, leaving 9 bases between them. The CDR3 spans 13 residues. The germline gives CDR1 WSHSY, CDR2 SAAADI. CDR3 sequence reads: CASIGGAYNEQFF. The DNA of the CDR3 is TGCGCCAGCATCGGAGGGGCCTACAATGAGCAGTTCTTC.

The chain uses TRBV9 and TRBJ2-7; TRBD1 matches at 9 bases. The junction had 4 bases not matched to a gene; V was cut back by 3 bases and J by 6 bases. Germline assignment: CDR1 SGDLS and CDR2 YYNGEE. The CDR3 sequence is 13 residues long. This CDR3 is CASSEGQGSEQYF. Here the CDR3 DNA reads TGTGCCAGCAGCGAGGGACAGGGAAGCGAGCAGTACTTC.

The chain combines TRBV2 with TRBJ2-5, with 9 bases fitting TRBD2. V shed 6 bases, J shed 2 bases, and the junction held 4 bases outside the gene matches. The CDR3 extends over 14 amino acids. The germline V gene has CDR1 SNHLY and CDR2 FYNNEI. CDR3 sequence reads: CASRGLAGQETQYF. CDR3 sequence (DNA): TGTGCCAGCAGAGGGCTAGCGGGACAAGAGACCCAGTACTTC.

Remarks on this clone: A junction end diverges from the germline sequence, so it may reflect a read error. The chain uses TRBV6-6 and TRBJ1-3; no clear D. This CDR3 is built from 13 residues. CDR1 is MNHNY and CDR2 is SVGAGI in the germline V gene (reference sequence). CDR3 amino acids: CASTYISGNTIYF. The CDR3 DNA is TGTGCCAGCACTTACATATCTGGAAACACCATATATTTT.

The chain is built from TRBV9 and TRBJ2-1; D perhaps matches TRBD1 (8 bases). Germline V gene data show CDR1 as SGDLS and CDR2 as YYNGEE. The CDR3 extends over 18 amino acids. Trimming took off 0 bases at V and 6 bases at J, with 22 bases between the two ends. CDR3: CASSVGGGGTGFGNEQFF. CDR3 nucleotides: TGTGCCAGCAGCGTAGGAGGGGGAGGGACAGGCTTCGGCAATGAGCAGTTCTTC.

The CDR3 nucleotides are TGCAGCGTTGAGTTCGGGGAGAATGAGCAGTTCTTC. Translation gives CSVEFGENEQFF. The genes are TRBV29-1 and TRBJ2-1; D is perhaps TRBD2 (5 bases). Germline values: CDR1 SQVTM, CDR2 ANQGSEA. V shed 3 bases and J shed 7 bases, with 10 bases lying between them. The CDR3 consists of 12 residues.

The CDR3 DNA reads TGTGCCAGCAGCTTAGCCAGGTCCGGGGAGCTGTTTTTT. It codes for CASSLARSGELFF. This chain joins TRBV7-2 and TRBJ2-2; no clear D. The V end was cut by 0 bases, the J end by 6 bases, with 5 bases between. Germline assignment: CDR1 SGHTA and CDR2 FQGNSA. The CDR3 covers 13 residues.

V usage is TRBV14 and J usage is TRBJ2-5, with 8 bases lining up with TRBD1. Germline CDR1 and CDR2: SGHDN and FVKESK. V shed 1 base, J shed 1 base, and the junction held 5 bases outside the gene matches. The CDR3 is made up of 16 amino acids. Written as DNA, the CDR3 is TGTGCCAGCAGCCAAGGACAGGGGTTCTCCCAAGAGACCCAGTACTTC. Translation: CASSQGQGFSQETQYF.

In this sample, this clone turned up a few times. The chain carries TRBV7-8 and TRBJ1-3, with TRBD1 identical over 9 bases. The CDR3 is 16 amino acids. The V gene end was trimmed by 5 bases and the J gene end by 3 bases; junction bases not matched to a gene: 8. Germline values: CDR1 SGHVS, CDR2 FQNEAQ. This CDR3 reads CASSNRGQGVGNTIYF. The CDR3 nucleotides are TGTGCCAGCAGCAACCGGGGACAGGGAGTTGGAAACACCATATATTTT.

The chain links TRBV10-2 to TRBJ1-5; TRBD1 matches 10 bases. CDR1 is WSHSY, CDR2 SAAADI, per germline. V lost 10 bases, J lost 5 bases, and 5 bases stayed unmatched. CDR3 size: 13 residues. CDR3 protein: CATSTGGDQPQHF. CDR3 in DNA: TGCGCCACATCGACAGGGGGCGATCAGCCCCAGCATTTT.

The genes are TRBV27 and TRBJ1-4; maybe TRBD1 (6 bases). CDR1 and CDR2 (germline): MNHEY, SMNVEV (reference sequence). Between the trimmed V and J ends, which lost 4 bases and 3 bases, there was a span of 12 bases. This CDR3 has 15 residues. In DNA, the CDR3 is TGTGCCAGCAGTTCACAGGGTTTTGCTAATGAAAAACTGTTTTTT. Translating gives CASSSQGFANEKLFF.

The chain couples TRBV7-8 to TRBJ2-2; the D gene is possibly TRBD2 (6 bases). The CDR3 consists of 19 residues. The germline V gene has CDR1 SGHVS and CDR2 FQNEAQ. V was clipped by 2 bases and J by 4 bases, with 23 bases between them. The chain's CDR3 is CASSLKFGPHLEGTGELFF. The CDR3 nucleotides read TGTGCCAGCAGCTTAAAATTCGGACCACACTTGGAGGGCACCGGGGAGCTGTTTTTT.

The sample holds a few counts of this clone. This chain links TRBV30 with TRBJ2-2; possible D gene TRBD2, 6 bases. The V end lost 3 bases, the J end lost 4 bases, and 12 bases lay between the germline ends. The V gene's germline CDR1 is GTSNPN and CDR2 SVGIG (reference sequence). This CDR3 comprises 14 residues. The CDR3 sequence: CAWSWGRSTGELFF. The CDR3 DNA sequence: TGTGCCTGGAGCTGGGGGAGGAGCACCGGGGAGCTGTTTTTT. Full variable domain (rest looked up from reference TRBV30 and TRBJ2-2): SQTIHQWPATLVQPVGSPLSLECTVEGTSNPNLYWYRQAAGRGLQLLFYSVGIGQISSEVPQNLSASRPQDRQFILSSKKLLLSDSGFYLCAWSWGRSTGELFFGEGSRLTVL.

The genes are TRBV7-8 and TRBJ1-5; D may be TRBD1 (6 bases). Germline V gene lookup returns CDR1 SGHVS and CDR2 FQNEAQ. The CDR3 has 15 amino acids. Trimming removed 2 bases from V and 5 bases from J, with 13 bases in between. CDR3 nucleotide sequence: TGTGCCAGCAGCTTATTAGGGGGGGCTGATCAGCCCCAGCATTTT. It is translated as CASSLLGGADQPQHF.

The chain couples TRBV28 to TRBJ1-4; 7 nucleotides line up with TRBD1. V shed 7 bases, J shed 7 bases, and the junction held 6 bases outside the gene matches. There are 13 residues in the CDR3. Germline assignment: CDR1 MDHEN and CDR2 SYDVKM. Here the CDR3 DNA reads TGTGCCAGCATCGACAGGGTGGGTGAAAAACTGTTTTTT. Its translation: CASIDRVGEKLFF. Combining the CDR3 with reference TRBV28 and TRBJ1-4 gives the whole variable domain DVKVTQSSRYLVKRTGEKVFLECVQDMDHENMFWYRQDPGLGLRLIYFSYDVKMKEKGDIPEGYSVSREKKERFSLILESASTNQTSMYLCASIDRVGEKLFFGSGTQLSVL.

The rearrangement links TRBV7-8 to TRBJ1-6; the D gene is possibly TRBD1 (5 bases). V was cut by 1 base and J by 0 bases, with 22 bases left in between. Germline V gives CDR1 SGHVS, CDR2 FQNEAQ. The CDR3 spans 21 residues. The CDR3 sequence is CASSLDAPGGGWSSYNSPLHF. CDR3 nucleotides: TGTGCCAGCAGCTTAGATGCCCCGGGGGGGGGTTGGAGCTCCTATAATTCACCCCTCCACTTT.

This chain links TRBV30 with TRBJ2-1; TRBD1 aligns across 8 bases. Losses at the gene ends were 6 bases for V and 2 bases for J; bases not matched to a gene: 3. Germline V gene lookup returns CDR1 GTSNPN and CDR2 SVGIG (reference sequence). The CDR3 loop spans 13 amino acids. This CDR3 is CACRTGPYNEQFF. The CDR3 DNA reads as TGTGCCTGCAGGACAGGGCCCTACAATGAGCAGTTCTTC.

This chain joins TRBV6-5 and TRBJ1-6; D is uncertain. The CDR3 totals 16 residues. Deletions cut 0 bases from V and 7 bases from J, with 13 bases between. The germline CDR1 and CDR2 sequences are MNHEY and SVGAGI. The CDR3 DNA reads TGTGCCAGCAGTTACTCGACTCTGATCGAGAATTCACCCCTCCACTTT. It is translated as CASSYSTLIENSPLHF.

The chain's CDR3 is CASSSTGEEVGNQPQHF. CDR3 bases: TGTGCCAGTAGTTCGACAGGGGAGGAGGTGGGAAATCAGCCCCAGCATTTT. The chain has TRBV19 and TRBJ1-5; 8 bases align to TRBD1. Germline-derived CDR1 and CDR2 are LNHDA and SQIVND (reference sequence). Trimming cost V 5 bases and J 4 bases; bases outside gene matches: 13. This CDR3 is built from 17 residues.